A single sample is the source of the 31 T cell receptor beta chains below, sequenced in a study of OX40 agonist ivuxolimab in advanced cancers. Generated by immunoSEQ multiplex PCR, the TCRdb table keeps only in-frame clones and is missing some. The sample records nearly 85,000 clones, 70% to 90% being singletons. Sequences were derived from CD4+ or CD8+ T cells sorted from blood, sampled in a trial of the OX40 agonist ivuxolimab. These TCRs come from an adult with an advanced solid tumor such as melanoma, head and neck, liver or kidney cancer.

This chain joins TRBV11-2 and TRBJ1-5; TRBD1 matches 7 bases. The CDR3 has 15 residues. Germline CDR1 and CDR2: SGHAT and FQNNGV. The junction had 11 bases not matched to a gene; V was cut back by 6 bases and J by 6 bases. The CDR3 protein is CASSRTGEGSQPQHF. Written as DNA, the CDR3 is TGTGCCAGCAGTCGAACAGGGGAGGGCAGTCAGCCCCAGCATTTT.

This sequence joins TRBV18 and TRBJ2-7; D possibly corresponds to TRBD2 (7 bases). This CDR3 has 15 residues. The V end lost 4 bases, the J end lost 3 bases, and 16 bases lay between the germline ends. Germline CDR1 reads KGHSH; CDR2 reads LQKENI. CDR3 in amino acids: CASSLSQGGFYEQYF. DNA of the CDR3: TGTGCCAGCTCACTCTCACAGGGAGGGTTCTACGAGCAGTACTTC. Combining the CDR3 with reference TRBV18 and TRBJ2-7 gives the whole variable domain NAGVMQNPRHLVRRRGQEARLRCSPMKGHSHVYWYRQLPEEGLKFMVYLQKENIIDESGMPKERFSAEFPKEGPSILRIQQVVRGDSAAYFCASSLSQGGFYEQYFGPGTRLTVT.

The chain links TRBV30 to TRBJ2-1, with 7 bases that match TRBD2. After removal of 0 bases from V and 6 bases from J, the junction contained 5 bases not matched to a gene. This CDR3 comprises 14 residues. Germline V gene sequence: CDR1 GTSNPN, CDR2 SVGIG (reference sequence). This CDR3 is CAWSVLSGINEQFF. For the CDR3, the DNA is TGTGCCTGGAGTGTACTAAGCGGGATCAATGAGCAGTTCTTC.

V and J are TRBV28 and TRBJ2-2; D not resolved. The germline CDR1 and CDR2 sequences are MDHEN and SYDVKM. Trimming shortened V by 3 bases and J by 5 bases, and 13 bases separated the two germline ends. The CDR3 is made up of 15 amino acids. CDR3 coding DNA: TGTGCCAGCAGTTTGGTCGACATGAGAACCGGGGAGCTGTTTTTT. Its protein is CASSLVDMRTGELFF. The variable domain in full, with the rest retrieved from reference TRBV28 and TRBJ2-2, is DVKVTQSSRYLVKRTGEKVFLECVQDMDHENMFWYRQDPGLGLRLIYFSYDVKMKEKGDIPEGYSVSREKKERFSLILESASTNQTSMYLCASSLVDMRTGELFFGEGSRLTVL.

CDR3 DNA: TGCGCCAGCGGGGCACAGCCCGGGGTTAACTATGGCTACACCTTC. This translates into CASGAQPGVNYGYTF. The chain is built from TRBV5-1 and TRBJ1-2, with D possibly matching TRBD1 (5 bases). Germline CDR1 reads SGHRS; CDR2 reads YFSETQ. The ends were cut back, 7 bases at V and 1 base at J, with 17 bases in the middle. The CDR3 length is 15 residues.

The chain recombines TRBV19 with TRBJ1-2; D might be TRBD1 (5 bases). The CDR3 covers 16 residues. Germline CDR1 reads LNHDA; CDR2 reads SQIVND (reference sequence). Between the trimmed V and J ends, which lost 7 bases and 2 bases, there was a span of 20 bases. The CDR3 reads CASIPISGQINYGYTF. The CDR3 coding sequence is TGTGCCAGTATCCCTATTTCAGGACAAATCAACTATGGCTACACCTTC.

V is TRBV5-1 and J is TRBJ2-7; 10 nucleotides match TRBD1. There are 14 residues in the CDR3. CDR1 is SGHRS and CDR2 is YFSETQ in the germline V gene. V dropped 4 bases and J dropped 6; count of bases not matched to a gene: 7. DNA for the CDR3: TGCGCCAGCAGCCAGACAGGGGGCCGGGGCGAGCAGTACTTC. Its protein is CASSQTGGRGEQYF.

The J gene is TRBJ2-5, the V gene TRBV13, with 8 bases matching TRBD1. The ends lost 5 bases at V and 0 bases at J; junction bases unmatched: 8. The CDR3 is made up of 16 amino acids. CDR1 PRHDT and CDR2 FYEKMQ come from the germline V gene (reference sequence). The DNA for the CDR3 is TGTGCCAGCAGCCAGGGACAGGACACGTACCAAGAGACCCAGTACTTC. Protein product: CASSQGQDTYQETQYF.

This clone has a single count. This chain joins TRBV7-9 and TRBJ2-1, with 11 nucleotides matching TRBD1. Trimming removed 4 bases from V and 8 bases from J; junction bases left unmatched: 4. The V gene's germline CDR1 is SEHNR and CDR2 FQNEAQ (reference sequence). The CDR3 runs 14 residues. CDR3: CASSWDRGKDEQFF. CDR3 DNA sequence: TGTGCCAGCAGCTGGGACAGGGGGAAGGATGAGCAGTTCTTC.

The genes are TRBV2 and TRBJ2-3; TRBD2 matches 13 bases. This CDR3 comprises 17 residues. V dropped 6 bases and J dropped 1; count of bases not matched to a gene: 7. CDR1 is SNHLY, CDR2 FYNNEI, per germline. The CDR3 reads CASSIGLAGEGTDTQYF. As DNA, the CDR3 is TGTGCCAGCAGCATCGGACTAGCGGGGGAAGGCACAGATACGCAGTATTTT.

The rearrangement joins TRBV28 to TRBJ2-1; D assignment may be TRBD1 or TRBD2 (5 bases each). The CDR3 loop spans 14 amino acids. Germline V gene lookup returns CDR1 MDHEN and CDR2 SYDVKM. Trimming pared 3 bases from V and 9 bases from J, leaving 15 bases between. The CDR3 DNA reads as TGTGCCAGCAGTTTCGCCCGGGGAAGGGGTGAGCAGTTCTTC. Translated: CASSFARGRGEQFF.

V is TRBV5-4 and J is TRBJ2-5, with D unclear. The CDR3 is 13 residues long. Germline CDR1 is SGHNT and CDR2 is YYREEE (reference sequence). Trimming shortened V by 3 bases and J by 5 bases, and 11 bases separated the two germline ends. CDR3 sequence: CASSSGPDETQYF. Here the CDR3 DNA reads TGTGCCAGCAGCTCCGGACCTGATGAGACCCAGTACTTC.

The chain combines TRBV28 with TRBJ1-4; D possibly corresponds to TRBD1 (5 bases). Germline CDR1 and CDR2: MDHEN and SYDVKM. The CDR3 has 15 amino acids. V lost 5 bases, J lost 5 bases, and 15 bases lay in between. The CDR3 DNA follows: TGTGCCAGCAGTAAGAACATGGGGGGAAATGAAAAACTGTTTTTT. This translates into CASSKNMGGNEKLFF. Full variable domain (outside the CDR3, taken from reference TRBV28 and TRBJ1-4): DVKVTQSSRYLVKRTGEKVFLECVQDMDHENMFWYRQDPGLGLRLIYFSYDVKMKEKGDIPEGYSVSREKKERFSLILESASTNQTSMYLCASSKNMGGNEKLFFGSGTQLSVL.

The V and J genes are TRBV28 and TRBJ1-6; D is unresolved. Germline CDR1 MDHEN, CDR2 SYDVKM. The V gene lost 6 bases and the J gene lost 9 bases, with 15 bases spanning the gap. The CDR3 is 14 residues long. This chain's CDR3 is CASSISLTGSPLHF. CDR3 DNA sequence: TGTGCCAGCAGCATATCATTGACCGGTTCACCCCTCCACTTT.

The chain has TRBV6-5 and TRBJ2-7; D might be TRBD2 (5 bases). The CDR3 length is 14 residues. Germline assignment: CDR1 MNHEY and CDR2 SVGAGI. V lost 1 base to trimming and J lost 0 bases, with 7 bases between them. Here the CDR3 DNA reads TGTGCCAGCAGTTACTGGGAGAACTCCTACGAGCAGTACTTC. Translated, it gives CASSYWENSYEQYF.

This sequence joins TRBV5-4 and TRBJ2-1; TRBD1 or TRBD2 may be the D gene (5 bases each). Germline V CDR1 and CDR2: SGHNT, YYREEE (reference sequence). The V gene lost 0 bases and the J gene lost 5 bases, with 12 bases spanning the gap. The CDR3 runs to 15 residues. The CDR3: CASSLAGDRHNEQFF. In DNA, the CDR3 is TGTGCCAGCAGCTTGGCCGGGGACCGTCACAATGAGCAGTTCTTC.

This chain links TRBV5-4 with TRBJ2-3; the D is unclear. V was pared by 4 bases and J by 8 bases, with 11 bases between. The CDR3 spans 12 residues. Looked up from germline, CDR1 is SGHNT and CDR2 is YYREEE (reference sequence). CDR3 region: CASSPVKGTQYF. DNA for the CDR3: TGTGCCAGCAGCCCGGTTAAAGGTACGCAGTATTTT.

The chain carries TRBV5-4 and TRBJ1-6, with D perhaps matching TRBD1 (6 bases). V lost 5 bases to trimming and J lost 5 bases, with 11 bases between them. Germline V gene lookup returns CDR1 SGHNT and CDR2 YYREEE (reference sequence). The CDR3 covers 14 residues. The CDR3 region has the DNA TGTGCCAGCAGGATACAGGGAGATAATTCACCCCTCCACTTT. This translates into CASRIQGDNSPLHF. The whole variable domain, remainder taken from reference TRBV5-4 and TRBJ1-6, is ETGVTQSPTHLIKTRGQQVTLRCSSQSGHNTVSWYQQALGQGPQFIFQYYREEENGRGNFPPRFSGLQFPNYSSELNVNALELDDSALYLCASRIQGDNSPLHFGNGTRLTVT.

The chain recombines TRBV5-4 with TRBJ2-5, with D tentatively TRBD2 (5 bases). V was clipped by 3 bases and J by 5 bases, with 8 bases between them. CDR1 is SGHNT and CDR2 is YYREEE in the germline V gene (reference sequence). The CDR3 consists of 12 residues. CDR3 loop: CASSSGGETQYF. CDR3 DNA: TGTGCCAGCAGCTCTGGAGGCGAGACCCAGTACTTC.

Comments on this clone: This CDR3 is also generated by other DNA sequences in the sample. The chain combines TRBV5-4 with TRBJ2-7, with 8 positions matching TRBD1. The CDR3 totals 15 residues. Germline loops: CDR1 SGHNT, CDR2 YYREEE (reference sequence). V dropped 3 bases and J dropped 3; count of bases not matched to a gene: 8. CDR3 sequence: CASSSGQALSYEQYF. Written as DNA, the CDR3 is TGTGCCAGCAGCTCGGGACAGGCCCTGAGCTACGAGCAGTACTTC.

The chain couples TRBV6-1 to TRBJ2-6, with a weak D call TRBD1 (5 bases). Trimming stripped 4 bases from V and 2 bases from J, with 12 bases between. Germline lookup yields CDR1 MNHNS and CDR2 SASEGT. The CDR3 has 16 amino acids. The CDR3 nucleotides read TGTGCCAGCAGTGTGGGGCGTGCAGCTGGGGCCAACGTCCTGACTTTC. This gives the protein CASSVGRAAGANVLTF.

The chain links TRBV4-3 to TRBJ2-2; tentatively, D is TRBD1 (5 bases). The length of the CDR3 is 16 residues. Deletions cut 0 bases from V and 0 bases from J, with 8 bases between. Germline V lookup: CDR1 LGHNA, CDR2 YSLEER. The CDR3, as DNA: TGCGCCAGCAGCCAAGAGTCAGGGCCGAACACCGGGGAGCTGTTTTTT. It yields the protein CASSQESGPNTGELFF.

The count of this clone is one. The chain links TRBV27 to TRBJ2-1; 7 nucleotides match TRBD1. V dropped 6 bases and J dropped 5; count of bases not matched to a gene: 13. The CDR3 runs to 16 residues. CDR1 is MNHEY, CDR2 SMNVEV, per germline (reference sequence). CDR3: CASSTDRQGANNEQFF. The CDR3 nucleotides are TGTGCCAGCAGCACGGACCGACAGGGCGCGAACAATGAGCAGTTCTTC.

The V gene is TRBV28, the J gene TRBJ1-2; D is undetermined. V lost 6 bases to trimming and J lost 5 bases, with 10 bases between them. This CDR3 is built from 12 residues. Germline loops: CDR1 MDHEN, CDR2 SYDVKM. This CDR3 is CASSGDRYGYTF. The CDR3 nucleotides are TGTGCCAGCAGCGGGGATCGGTATGGCTACACCTTC.

The chain has TRBV5-5 and TRBJ1-5; no firm D call. Germline V CDR1 and CDR2: SGHKS, YYEKEE (reference sequence). The germline V and J ends were trimmed by 3 bases and 6 bases, with 10 bases remaining between them. There are 13 residues in the CDR3. The CDR3: CASSWDLVQPQHF. CDR3 sequence (DNA): TGTGCCAGCAGCTGGGATTTGGTTCAGCCCCAGCATTTT.

The chain combines TRBV30 with TRBJ2-3; 8 nucleotides line up with TRBD2. The CDR3 consists of 13 residues. The germline gives CDR1 GTSNPN, CDR2 SVGIG (reference sequence). The V segment lost 2 bases and the J segment 5 bases; nucleotides outside the gene matches: 3. The CDR3 DNA reads as TGTGCCTGGAGTCCCGGGGGGGTAGATACGCAGTATTTT. As protein: CAWSPGGVDTQYF.

The gene calls are TRBV5-4 and TRBJ2-5; D gene unclear. The CDR3 totals 13 residues. Trimming took 4 bases from V and 0 from J, leaving 7 bases between them. Germline-derived CDR1 and CDR2 are SGHNT and YYREEE (reference sequence). The CDR3, as DNA: TGTGCCAGCAGCCGGACCCACCAAGAGACCCAGTACTTC. The encoded protein is CASSRTHQETQYF.

This chain joins TRBV6-5 and TRBJ2-4; D not resolved. Germline CDR1 reads MNHEY; CDR2 reads SVGAGI. The CDR3 sequence is 10 residues long. V was shortened by 7 bases and J by 4 bases, with 2 bases between the two germline ends. CDR3 region: CASIKNIQYF. Written as DNA, the CDR3 is TGTGCCAGCATTAAAAACATTCAGTACTTC.

The chain joins TRBV6-1 to TRBJ1-2; D perhaps matches TRBD1 (5 bases). The CDR3 has 14 residues. The V gene's germline CDR1 is MNHNS and CDR2 SASEGT. V was shortened by 6 bases and J by 8 bases, with 19 bases between the two germline ends. The CDR3 reads CASRRDDTRPGYTF. The CDR3 DNA reads TGTGCCAGCAGACGGGACGACACAAGGCCGGGCTACACCTTC.

This clone was observed a handful of times. The J gene is TRBJ1-1, the V gene TRBV5-1; a possible D gene is TRBD1 (6 bases). The length of the CDR3 is 15 residues. CDR1 and CDR2 from the germline V gene are SGHRS and YFSETQ. The V and J ends lost 2 bases and 3 bases respectively, with 14 bases between them. The CDR3 DNA sequence: TGCGCCAGCAGCTTTAAGGGGGGGTATGACACTGAAGCTTTCTTT. This codes for CASSFKGGYDTEAFF.

V is TRBV10-3 and J is TRBJ2-1, with TRBD1 identical over 12 bases. The germline V gene has CDR1 ENHRY and CDR2 SYGVKD. The length of the CDR3 is 16 residues. Trimming at V came to 7 bases and at J to 4 bases, leaving 8 bases not matched to a gene. CDR3 nucleotides: TGTGCCATCAAAACCGGGACAGGGGGCGAATACAATGAGCAGTTCTTC. It specifies CAIKTGTGGEYNEQFF.